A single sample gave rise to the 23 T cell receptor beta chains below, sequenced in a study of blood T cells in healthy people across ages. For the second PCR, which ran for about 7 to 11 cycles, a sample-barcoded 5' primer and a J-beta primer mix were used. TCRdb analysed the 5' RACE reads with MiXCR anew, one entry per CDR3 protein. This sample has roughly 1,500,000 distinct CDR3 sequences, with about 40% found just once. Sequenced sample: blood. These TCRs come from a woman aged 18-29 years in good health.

The CDR3 DNA follows: TGCAGCGCACTGGACTCTCAGGGCTACACCTTC. It codes for CSALDSQGYTF. This chain connects TRBV29-1 to TRBJ1-2; D not resolved. This CDR3 has 11 residues. Trimming shortened V by 7 bases and J by 8 bases, and 14 bases separated the two germline ends. Germline V CDR1 and CDR2: SQVTM, ANQGSEA.

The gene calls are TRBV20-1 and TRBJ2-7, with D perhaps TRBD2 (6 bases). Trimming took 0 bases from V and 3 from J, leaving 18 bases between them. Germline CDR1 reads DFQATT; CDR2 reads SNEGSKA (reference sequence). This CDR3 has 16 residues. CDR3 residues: CSARDLRDSGIYEQYF. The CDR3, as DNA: TGCAGTGCTAGAGATCTACGGGACTCTGGGATCTACGAGCAGTACTTC.

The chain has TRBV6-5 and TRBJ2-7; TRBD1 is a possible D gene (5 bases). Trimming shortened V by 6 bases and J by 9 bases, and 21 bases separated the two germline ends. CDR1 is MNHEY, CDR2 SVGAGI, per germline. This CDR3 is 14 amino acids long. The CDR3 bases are TGTGCCAGCAGGTATTCGGTCAGGGTTGACGGGCAGTACTTC. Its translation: CASRYSVRVDGQYF.

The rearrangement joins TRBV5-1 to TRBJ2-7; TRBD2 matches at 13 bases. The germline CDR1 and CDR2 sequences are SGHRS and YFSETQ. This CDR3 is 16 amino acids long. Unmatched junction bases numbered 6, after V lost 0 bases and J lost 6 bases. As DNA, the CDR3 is TGCGCCAGCAGCTTGGCCCGGACTAGCGGGAGATCCGAGCAGTACTTC. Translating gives CASSLARTSGRSEQYF.

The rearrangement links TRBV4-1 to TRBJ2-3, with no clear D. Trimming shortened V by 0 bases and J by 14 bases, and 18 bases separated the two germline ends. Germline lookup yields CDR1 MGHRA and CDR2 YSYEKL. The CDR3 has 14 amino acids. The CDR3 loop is CASSQENVLDRTYF. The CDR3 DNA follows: TGCGCCAGCAGCCAAGAGAATGTCCTGGATCGTACGTATTTT.

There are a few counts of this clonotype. CDR3: CASSIRQNNEQFF. The CDR3 DNA reads TGTGCCAGCAGTATTAGACAGAACAATGAGCAGTTCTTC. The chain links TRBV12-3 or TRBV12-4 to TRBJ2-1; D might be TRBD1 (5 bases). This CDR3 spans 13 amino acids. Trimming shortened V by 5 bases and J by 5 bases, and 10 bases separated the two germline ends.

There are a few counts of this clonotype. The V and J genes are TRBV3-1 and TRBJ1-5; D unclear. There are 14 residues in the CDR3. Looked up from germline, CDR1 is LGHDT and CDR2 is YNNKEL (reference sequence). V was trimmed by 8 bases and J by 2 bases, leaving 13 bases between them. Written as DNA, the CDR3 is TGTGCCAGCGGAAAAGGCCCGGGCAATCAGCCCCAGCATTTT. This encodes CASGKGPGNQPQHF.

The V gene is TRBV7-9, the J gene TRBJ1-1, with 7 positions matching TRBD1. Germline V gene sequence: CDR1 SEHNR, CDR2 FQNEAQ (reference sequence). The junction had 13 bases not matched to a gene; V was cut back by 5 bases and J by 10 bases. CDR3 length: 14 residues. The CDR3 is CASSEPGQQEGAFF. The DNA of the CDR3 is TGTGCCAGCAGCGAGCCGGGACAGCAAGAAGGAGCTTTCTTT.

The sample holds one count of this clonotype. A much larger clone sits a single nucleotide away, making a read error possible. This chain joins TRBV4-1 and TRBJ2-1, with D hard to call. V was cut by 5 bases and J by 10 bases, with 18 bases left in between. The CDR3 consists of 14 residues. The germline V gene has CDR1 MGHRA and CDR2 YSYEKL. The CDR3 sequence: CASSVDLHSYEQFF. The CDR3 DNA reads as TGCGCCAGCAGCGTGGACCTACACTCCTACGAGCAGTTCTTC.

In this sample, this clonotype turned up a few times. The CDR3 sequence: CASSWSGRSSYEQYF. The DNA for the CDR3 is TGTGCCAGCAGTTGGTCAGGAAGGAGCTCCTACGAGCAGTACTTC. The V call is TRBV27, the J call TRBJ2-7; no clear D gene. Germline V lookup: CDR1 MNHEY, CDR2 SMNVEV (reference sequence). The CDR3 totals 15 residues. The ends were cut back, 4 bases at V and 0 bases at J, with 13 bases in the middle.

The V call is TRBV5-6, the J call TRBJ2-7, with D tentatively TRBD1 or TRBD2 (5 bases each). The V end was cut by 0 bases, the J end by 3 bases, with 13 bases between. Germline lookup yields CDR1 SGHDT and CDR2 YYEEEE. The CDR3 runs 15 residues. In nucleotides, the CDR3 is TGTGCCAGCAGCTTGGGGAACATGGGGGTCTACGAGCAGTACTTC. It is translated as CASSLGNMGVYEQYF.

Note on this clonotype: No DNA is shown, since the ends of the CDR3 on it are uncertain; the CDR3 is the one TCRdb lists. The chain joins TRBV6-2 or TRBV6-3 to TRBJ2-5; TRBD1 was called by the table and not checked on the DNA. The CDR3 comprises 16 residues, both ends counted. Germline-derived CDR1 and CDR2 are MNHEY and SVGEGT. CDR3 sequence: CASSYFGPGKKETQYF.

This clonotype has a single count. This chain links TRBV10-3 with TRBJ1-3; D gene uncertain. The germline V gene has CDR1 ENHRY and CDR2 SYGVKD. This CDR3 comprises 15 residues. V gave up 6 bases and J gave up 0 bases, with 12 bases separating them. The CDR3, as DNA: TGTGCCATCAGCCGCGGGGTAGACTCTGGAAACACCATATATTTT. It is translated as CAISRGVDSGNTIYF.

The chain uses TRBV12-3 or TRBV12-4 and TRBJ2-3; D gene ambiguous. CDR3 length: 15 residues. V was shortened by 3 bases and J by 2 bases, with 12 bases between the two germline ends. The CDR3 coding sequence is TGTGCCAGCAGTTTCTCGTTCACCGTCACAGATACGCAGTATTTT. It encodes CASSFSFTVTDTQYF.

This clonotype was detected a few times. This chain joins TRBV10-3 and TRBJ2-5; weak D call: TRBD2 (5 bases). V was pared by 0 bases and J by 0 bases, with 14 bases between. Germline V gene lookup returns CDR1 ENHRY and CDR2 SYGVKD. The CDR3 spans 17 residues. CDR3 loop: CAISESETIKYQETQYF. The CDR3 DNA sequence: TGTGCCATCAGTGAGTCAGAGACTATCAAGTACCAAGAGACCCAGTACTTC.

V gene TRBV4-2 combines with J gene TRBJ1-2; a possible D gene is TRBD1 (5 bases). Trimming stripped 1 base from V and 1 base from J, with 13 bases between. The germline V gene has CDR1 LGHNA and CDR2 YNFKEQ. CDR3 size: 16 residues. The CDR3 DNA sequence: TGTGCCAGCAGCCAAGTTGTGGGGCAGATTAACTATGGCTACACCTTC. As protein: CASSQVVGQINYGYTF.

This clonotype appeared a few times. The CDR3 is CASSLRVMDTQYF. CDR3 DNA sequence: TGTGCCAGCAGTTTAAGGGTTATGGATACGCAGTATTTT. V and J are TRBV27 and TRBJ2-3; no firm D call. CDR1 MNHEY and CDR2 SMNVEV come from the germline V gene (reference sequence). The CDR3 runs 13 residues. V lost 2 bases, J lost 6 bases, and 9 bases lay in between.

DNA of the CDR3: TGTGCCAGCGAAGGGACAGGGGAGTTGAGCAATCAGCCCCAGCATTTT. Encoded protein: CASEGTGELSNQPQHF. This chain uses TRBV28 with TRBJ1-5, with 10 bases fitting TRBD1. The CDR3 consists of 16 residues. Germline loops: CDR1 MDHEN, CDR2 SYDVKM. V lost 8 bases, J lost 1 base, and 8 bases stayed unmatched.

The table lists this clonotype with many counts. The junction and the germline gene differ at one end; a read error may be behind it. The CDR3 DNA follows: TGTGCCAGCAGCTTTAGCTCCTACGAGCAGTACTTC. Protein sequence: CASSFSSYEQYF. The chain combines TRBV5-1 with TRBJ2-7, with no clear D. Germline CDR1 and CDR2: SGHRS and YFSETQ. The CDR3 contains 12 residues.

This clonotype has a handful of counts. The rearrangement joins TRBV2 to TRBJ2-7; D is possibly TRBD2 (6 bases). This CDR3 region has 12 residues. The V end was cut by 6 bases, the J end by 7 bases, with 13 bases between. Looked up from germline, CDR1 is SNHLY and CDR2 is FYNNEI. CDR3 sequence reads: CASRAVRGEQYF. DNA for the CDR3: TGTGCCAGCAGAGCGGTTCGGGGGGAGCAGTACTTC.

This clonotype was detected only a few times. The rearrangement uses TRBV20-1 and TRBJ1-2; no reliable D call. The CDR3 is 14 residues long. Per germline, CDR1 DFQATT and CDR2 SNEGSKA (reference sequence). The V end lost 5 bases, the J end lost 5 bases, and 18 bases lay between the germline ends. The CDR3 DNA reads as TGCAGTGCTGGAGCCTTAACAGACCGTTATGGCTACACCTTC. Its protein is CSAGALTDRYGYTF.

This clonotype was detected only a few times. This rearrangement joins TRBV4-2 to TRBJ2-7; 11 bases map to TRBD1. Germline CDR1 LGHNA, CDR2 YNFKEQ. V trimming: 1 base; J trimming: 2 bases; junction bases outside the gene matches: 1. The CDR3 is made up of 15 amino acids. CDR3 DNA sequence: TGTGCCAGCAGCCAAGGGACAGGGGGCGCCTACGAGCAGTACTTC. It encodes CASSQGTGGAYEQYF.

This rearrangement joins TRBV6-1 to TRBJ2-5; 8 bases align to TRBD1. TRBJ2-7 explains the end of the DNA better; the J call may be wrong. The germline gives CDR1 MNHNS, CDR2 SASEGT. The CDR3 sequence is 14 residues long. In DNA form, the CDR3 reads TGTGCCAGCGTCGACAGGGGCAGGGACTACGAGCAGTACTTC. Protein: CASVDRGRDYEQYF.